These 17 T cell receptor beta chains were sequenced from one sample in a study of PD-L1 blockade in urothelial cancer. Some clones are missing from TCRdb's copy, which holds only in-frame ones; the method was immunoSEQ multiplex PCR. In the table there are 85,000 to 100,000 clones, about nine tenths of which are singletons. Described time point: pretreatment peripheral blood. The material sequenced was PBMCs, taken around atezolizumab (anti-PD-L1) treatment. The receptor source for this set is a man aged 55 to 70 with urothelial cancer.

CDR3 loop: CASSLEINTEAFF. The CDR3 DNA is TGCGCCAGCAGCCTTGAGATCAACACTGAAGCTTTCTTT. The V gene is TRBV5-1, the J gene TRBJ1-1; D is undetermined. The V gene's germline CDR1 is SGHRS and CDR2 YFSETQ. V was cut by 4 bases and J by 2 bases, with 9 bases left in between. The CDR3 is 13 amino acids.

V gene TRBV5-1 combines with J gene TRBJ2-1; 10 nucleotides line up with TRBD2. CDR1 and CDR2 from the germline V gene are SGHRS and YFSETQ. V gave up 3 bases and J gave up 8 bases; unmatched junction bases: 8. The CDR3 covers 15 residues. The chain's CDR3 is CASSSGLARADEQFF. The CDR3 DNA sequence: TGCGCCAGCAGCTCGGGACTAGCGAGAGCGGATGAGCAGTTCTTC.

As for this clone: The junction differs from germline at one of its ends, possibly a read error. The sample holds other DNA sequences that translate to the same CDR3. V gene TRBV9 combines with J gene TRBJ2-6; 8 nucleotides match TRBD1. Germline CDR1 and CDR2: SGDLS and YYNGEE. This CDR3 spans 16 amino acids. CDR3 nucleotides: TGTGCCAGCAGCGCCCGACAGGGGTCTGGAGCCAACGTCCTGACTTTC. Translated, it gives CASSARQGSGANVLTF.

The gene calls are TRBV5-1 and TRBJ1-4, with 9 bases that match TRBD1. The CDR3 spans 14 residues. V was clipped by 7 bases and J by 8 bases; unmatched bases: 9. Germline V gene lookup returns CDR1 SGHRS and CDR2 YFSETQ. The CDR3 loop is CASCSGTGREKLFF. In DNA form, the CDR3 reads TGCGCCAGCTGTTCCGGGACAGGGAGGGAAAAACTGTTTTTT.

The V call is TRBV10-3, the J call TRBJ2-6; a possible D gene is TRBD2 (5 bases). Trimming removed 3 bases at V and 2 bases at J, with 14 bases between. This CDR3 comprises 17 residues. Germline V CDR1 and CDR2: ENHRY, SYGVKD. The CDR3 sequence is CAISEKERGTGANVLTF. In DNA form, the CDR3 reads TGTGCCATCAGTGAAAAAGAACGGGGAACTGGGGCCAACGTCCTGACTTTC.

The rearrangement joins TRBV30 to TRBJ2-7; D unresolved. V was trimmed by 6 bases and J by 1 base, leaving 7 bases between them. CDR1 is GTSNPN, CDR2 SVGIG, per germline (reference sequence). The CDR3 is 11 residues long. CDR3 residues: CACSPSYEQYF. CDR3 bases: TGTGCCTGCAGTCCTTCCTACGAGCAGTACTTC.

The CDR3 here is CASSTGQYYGYTF. In nucleotides, the CDR3 is TGTGCCAGTAGTACGGGACAGTACTATGGCTACACCTTC. This chain joins TRBV19 and TRBJ1-2; 7 positions match TRBD1. With V trimmed by 4 bases and J by 3 bases, 2 bases remained unmatched. This CDR3 is 13 amino acids long. Germline CDR1 is LNHDA and CDR2 is SQIVND (reference sequence).

The chain carries TRBV2 and TRBJ2-7; D is perhaps TRBD1 (6 bases). The CDR3 covers 14 residues. CDR1 is SNHLY and CDR2 is FYNNEI in the germline V gene. Trimming took off 8 bases at V and 1 base at J, with 15 bases between the two ends. The DNA for the CDR3 is TGTGCCAGCCTACAGGGCGCGGGTTCCTACGAGCAGTACTTC. Translated, it gives CASLQGAGSYEQYF.

This clone was observed a handful of times. V gene TRBV5-1 combines with J gene TRBJ2-1; 9 bases agree with TRBD2. Trimming at V came to 0 bases and at J to 9 bases, leaving 7 bases not matched to a gene. Germline V gives CDR1 SGHRS, CDR2 YFSETQ. There are 15 residues in the CDR3. DNA for the CDR3: TGCGCCAGCAGCTTGGCGGGCGGCGGGAGGGGTGAGCAGTTCTTC. Translating gives CASSLAGGGRGEQFF.

This clone has more than one count but fewer than ten. J is TRBJ2-5 and V is TRBV6-1, with 12 bases that match TRBD2. The germline V gene has CDR1 MNHNS and CDR2 SASEGT. J gave up 3 bases and V 5 bases, and 4 bases lay outside the gene matches. The CDR3 spans 15 residues. The CDR3 nucleotides are TGTGCCAGCAGTAGTCGACTAGCGGGGGAAGAGACCCAGTACTTC. It translates to CASSSRLAGEETQYF.

This chain uses TRBV7-8 with TRBJ1-2; tentatively, D is TRBD1 (6 bases). This CDR3 contains 15 residues. The germline CDR1 and CDR2 sequences are SGHVS and FQNEAQ. The germline V and J ends were trimmed by 0 bases and 4 bases, with 12 bases remaining between them. CDR3 sequence (DNA): TGTGCCAGCAGCTTAGCGGGGGCCGGGGCCTATGGCTACACCTTC. Protein sequence: CASSLAGAGAYGYTF.

The chain uses TRBV6-1 and TRBJ2-5; tentatively, D is TRBD1 (6 bases). The germline V gene encodes CDR1 MNHNS and CDR2 SASEGT. This CDR3 comprises 16 residues. V dropped 4 bases and J dropped 4 bases, with 19 bases sitting between them. The CDR3 coding sequence is TGTGCCAGCAGTGCTAGAGGGGACAAACTGGGAGAGACCCAGTACTTC. Translation: CASSARGDKLGETQYF.

This chain links TRBV6-1 with TRBJ2-7; 8 positions agree with TRBD1. The CDR3 has 13 amino acids. CDR1 MNHNS and CDR2 SASEGT come from the germline V gene. V trimming: 4 bases; J trimming: 3 bases; junction bases outside the gene matches: 2. CDR3 bases: TGTGCCAGCAGTGCTACAGGGGGCTACGAGCAGTACTTC. Amino acids: CASSATGGYEQYF.

The gene calls are TRBV7-2 and TRBJ2-3; 7 nucleotides agree with TRBD1. CDR1 is SGHTA, CDR2 FQGNSA, per germline. CDR3 length equals 15 residues. Trimming took 3 bases from V and 2 from J; bases not matched to a gene: 5. The chain's CDR3 is CASSFPGQFTDTQYF. For the CDR3, the DNA is TGTGCCAGCAGCTTCCCGGGACAGTTCACAGATACGCAGTATTTT.

The chain is built from TRBV7-3 and TRBJ2-6; D possibly corresponds to TRBD2 (5 bases). Per germline, CDR1 SGHTA and CDR2 FQGTGA. This CDR3 has 15 residues. Trimming pared 5 bases from V and 0 bases from J, leaving 8 bases between. Written as DNA, the CDR3 is TGTGCCAGCAGCCCGGGAAACTCTGGGGCCAACGTCCTGACTTTC. Its protein is CASSPGNSGANVLTF.

This clone was recorded only once. The chain is built from TRBV18 and TRBJ2-1; D is perhaps TRBD1 (7 bases). Trimming removed 3 bases at V and 7 bases at J, with 16 bases between. The CDR3 length is 15 residues. Germline CDR1 KGHSH, CDR2 LQKENI. The CDR3 bases are TGTGCCAGCTCACCTCCCGGAGGGGGCCCAAATGAGCAGTTCTTC. Protein product: CASSPPGGGPNEQFF.

This chain joins TRBV10-3 and TRBJ1-6; no firm D call. This CDR3 has 14 amino acids. Looked up from germline, CDR1 is ENHRY and CDR2 is SYGVKD. The germline V and J ends were trimmed by 2 bases and 7 bases, with 9 bases remaining between them. The CDR3 DNA is TGTGCCATCAGTGAGCTGGGAGACAATTCACCCCTCCACTTT. This translates into CAISELGDNSPLHF.